The 2 T cell receptor beta chains listed next were all sequenced from one sample in a study of blood T cell repertoires in COVID-19. Profiling relied on immunoSEQ multiplex PCR, and the TCRdb table lists in-frame clones only, not all of them. Altogether over 150,000 clones are present, 84% being singletons, with the ten largest covering roughly 13%. Sequenced input: peripheral blood. The source of these receptors is a young man with active or convalescent COVID-19.

The chain uses TRBV11-2 and TRBJ2-5; no firm D call. The CDR3 has 14 amino acids. Germline V gives CDR1 SGHAT, CDR2 FQNNGV. V was shortened by 2 bases and J by 4 bases, with 11 bases between the two germline ends. CDR3 loop: CASSLSRRSETQYF. The CDR3 DNA is TGTGCCAGCAGCTTAAGCAGGCGTTCAGAGACCCAGTACTTC.

This chain uses TRBV16 with TRBJ1-5, with 9 positions matching TRBD1. CDR3 size: 16 residues. The V gene's germline CDR1 is KGHSY and CDR2 FQNENV. The junction had 10 bases not matched to a gene; V was cut back by 3 bases and J by 7 bases. The CDR3 is CASSQGQGMRTQPQHF. For the CDR3, the DNA is TGTGCCAGCAGCCAGGGACAGGGTATGAGGACGCAGCCCCAGCATTTT. The whole variable domain, remainder taken from reference TRBV16 and TRBJ1-5, is GEEVAQTPKHLVRGEGQKAKLYCAPIKGHSYVFWYQQVLKNEFKFLISFQNENVFDETGMPKERFSAKCLPNSPCSLEIQATKLEDSAVYFCASSQGQGMRTQPQHFGDGTRLSIL.